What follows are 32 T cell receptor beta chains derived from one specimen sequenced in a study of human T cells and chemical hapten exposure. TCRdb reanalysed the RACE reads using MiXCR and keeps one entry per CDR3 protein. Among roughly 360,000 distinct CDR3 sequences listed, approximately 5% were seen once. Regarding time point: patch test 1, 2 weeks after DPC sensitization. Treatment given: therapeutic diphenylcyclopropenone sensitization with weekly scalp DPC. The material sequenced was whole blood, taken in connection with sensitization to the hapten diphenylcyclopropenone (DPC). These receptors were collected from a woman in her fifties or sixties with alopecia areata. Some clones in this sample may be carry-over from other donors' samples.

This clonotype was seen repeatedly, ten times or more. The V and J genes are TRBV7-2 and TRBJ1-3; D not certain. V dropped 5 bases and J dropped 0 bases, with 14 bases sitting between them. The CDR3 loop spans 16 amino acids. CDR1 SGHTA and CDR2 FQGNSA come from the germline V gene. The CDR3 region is CASSPQTTTSGNTIYF. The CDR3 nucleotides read TGTGCCAGCAGCCCTCAAACGACAACCTCTGGAAACACCATATATTTT.

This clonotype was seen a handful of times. In nucleotides, the CDR3 is TGTGCCAGCAGCCCACGGACTAGCGGGGGCCCTTCCGGATCCCAGTACTTC. Translating it yields CASSPRTSGGPSGSQYF. The chain has TRBV13 and TRBJ2-7; TRBD2 agrees at 13 bases. This CDR3 region has 17 residues. V trimming: 5 bases; J trimming: 10 bases; junction bases outside the gene matches: 17. Germline CDR1 and CDR2: PRHDT and FYEKMQ (reference sequence).

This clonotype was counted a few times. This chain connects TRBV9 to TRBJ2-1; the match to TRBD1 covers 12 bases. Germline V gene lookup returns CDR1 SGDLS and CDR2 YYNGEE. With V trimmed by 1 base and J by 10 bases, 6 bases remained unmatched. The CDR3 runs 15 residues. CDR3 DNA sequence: TGTGCCAGCAGCGTAAGGGACAGGGGGCGCGGGGAGCAGTTCTTC. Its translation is CASSVRDRGRGEQFF.

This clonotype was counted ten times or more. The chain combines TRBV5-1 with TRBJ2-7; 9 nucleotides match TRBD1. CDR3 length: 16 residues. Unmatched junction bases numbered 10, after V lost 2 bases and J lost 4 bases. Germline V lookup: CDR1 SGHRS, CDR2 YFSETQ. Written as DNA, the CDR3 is TGCGCCAGCAGCTTCTCGACAGGGGGTGAAGGATACGAGCAGTACTTC. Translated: CASSFSTGGEGYEQYF.

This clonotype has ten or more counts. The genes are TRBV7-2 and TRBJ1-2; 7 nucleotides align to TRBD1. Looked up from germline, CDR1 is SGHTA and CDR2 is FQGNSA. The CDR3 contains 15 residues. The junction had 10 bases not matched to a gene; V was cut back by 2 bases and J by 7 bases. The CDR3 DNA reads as TGTGCCAGCAGCTTAACAGGGGAGGGCTCAGGTGGCTACACCTTC. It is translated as CASSLTGEGSGGYTF.

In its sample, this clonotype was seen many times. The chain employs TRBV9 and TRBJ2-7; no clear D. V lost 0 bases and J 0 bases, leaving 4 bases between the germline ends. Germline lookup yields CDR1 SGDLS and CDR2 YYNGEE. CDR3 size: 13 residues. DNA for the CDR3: TGTGCCAGCAGCGTAGGGGCCTCCTACGAGCAGTACTTC. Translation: CASSVGASYEQYF.

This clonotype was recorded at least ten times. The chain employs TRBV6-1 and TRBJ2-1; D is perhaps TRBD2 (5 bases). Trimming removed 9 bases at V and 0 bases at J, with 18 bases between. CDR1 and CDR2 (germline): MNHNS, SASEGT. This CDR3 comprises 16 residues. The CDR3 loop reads CASRADSLSSYNEQFF. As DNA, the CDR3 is TGTGCCAGTAGGGCGGACTCTTTAAGCTCCTACAATGAGCAGTTCTTC.

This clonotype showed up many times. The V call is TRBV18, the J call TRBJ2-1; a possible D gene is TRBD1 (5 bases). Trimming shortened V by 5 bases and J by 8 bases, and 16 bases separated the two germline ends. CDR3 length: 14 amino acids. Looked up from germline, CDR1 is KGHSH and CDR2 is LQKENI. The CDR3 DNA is TGTGCCAGCTCAAATTATCAGGGCGTCTATGAGCAGTTCTTC. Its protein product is CASSNYQGVYEQFF.

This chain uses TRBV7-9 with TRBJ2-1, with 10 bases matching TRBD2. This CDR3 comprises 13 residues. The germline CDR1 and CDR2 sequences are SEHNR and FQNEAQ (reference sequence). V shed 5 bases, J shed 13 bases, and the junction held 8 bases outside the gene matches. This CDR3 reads CASSPTSGPKQFF. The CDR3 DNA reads TGTGCCAGCAGCCCGACTAGCGGGCCCAAACAGTTCTTC.

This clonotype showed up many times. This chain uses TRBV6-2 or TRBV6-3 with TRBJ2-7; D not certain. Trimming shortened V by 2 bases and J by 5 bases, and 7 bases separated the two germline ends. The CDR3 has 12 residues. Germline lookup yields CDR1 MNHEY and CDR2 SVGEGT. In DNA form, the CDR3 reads TGTGCCAGCAGTTACGTCGGGCACGAGCAGTACTTC. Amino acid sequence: CASSYVGHEQYF.

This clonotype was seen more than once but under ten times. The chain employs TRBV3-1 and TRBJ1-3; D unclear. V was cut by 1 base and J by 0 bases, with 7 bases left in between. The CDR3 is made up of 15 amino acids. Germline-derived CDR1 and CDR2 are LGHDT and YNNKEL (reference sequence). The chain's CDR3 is CASSQVTVSGNTIYF. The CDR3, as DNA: TGTGCCAGCAGCCAAGTGACGGTCTCTGGAAACACCATATATTTT.

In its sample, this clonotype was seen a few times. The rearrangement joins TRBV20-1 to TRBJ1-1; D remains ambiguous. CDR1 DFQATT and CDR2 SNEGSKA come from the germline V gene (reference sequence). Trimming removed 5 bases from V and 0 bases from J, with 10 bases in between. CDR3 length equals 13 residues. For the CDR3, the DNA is TGCAGTGCTCAATCACCCATGAACACTGAAGCTTTCTTT. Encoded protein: CSAQSPMNTEAFF.

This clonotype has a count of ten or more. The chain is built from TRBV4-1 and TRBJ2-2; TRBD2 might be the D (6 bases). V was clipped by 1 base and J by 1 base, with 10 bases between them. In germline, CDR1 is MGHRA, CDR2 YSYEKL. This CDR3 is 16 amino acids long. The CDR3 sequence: CASSQVLAENTGELFF. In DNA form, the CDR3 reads TGCGCCAGCAGCCAAGTGTTAGCGGAGAACACCGGGGAGCTGTTTTTT.

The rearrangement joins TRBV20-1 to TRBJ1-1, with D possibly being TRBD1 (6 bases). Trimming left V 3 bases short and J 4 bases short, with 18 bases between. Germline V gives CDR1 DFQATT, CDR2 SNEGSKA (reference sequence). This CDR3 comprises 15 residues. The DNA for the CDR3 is TGCAGTGCTAGGGCGGTACGGACAGTCCCCACTGAAGCTTTCTTT. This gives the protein CSARAVRTVPTEAFF.

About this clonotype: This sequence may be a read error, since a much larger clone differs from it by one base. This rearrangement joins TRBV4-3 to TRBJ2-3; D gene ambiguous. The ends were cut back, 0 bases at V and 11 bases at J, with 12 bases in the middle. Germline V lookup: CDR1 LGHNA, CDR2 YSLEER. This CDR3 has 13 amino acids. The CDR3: CASSQDRCGVQYF. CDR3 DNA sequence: TGCGCCAGCAGCCAAGATCGTTGTGGGGTGCAGTATTTT.

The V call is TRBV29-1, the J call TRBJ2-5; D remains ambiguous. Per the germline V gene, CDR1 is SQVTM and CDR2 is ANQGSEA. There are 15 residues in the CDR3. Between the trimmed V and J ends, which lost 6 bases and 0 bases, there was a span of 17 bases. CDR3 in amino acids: CSVPTSARYQETQYF. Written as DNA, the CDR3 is TGCAGCGTCCCGACTTCGGCGAGGTACCAAGAGACCCAGTACTTC.

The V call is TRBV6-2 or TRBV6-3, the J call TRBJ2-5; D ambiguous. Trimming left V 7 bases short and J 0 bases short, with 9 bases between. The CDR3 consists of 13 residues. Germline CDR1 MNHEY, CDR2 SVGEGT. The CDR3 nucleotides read TGTGCCAGCAATCCTCACAACCAAGAGACCCAGTACTTC. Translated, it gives CASNPHNQETQYF.

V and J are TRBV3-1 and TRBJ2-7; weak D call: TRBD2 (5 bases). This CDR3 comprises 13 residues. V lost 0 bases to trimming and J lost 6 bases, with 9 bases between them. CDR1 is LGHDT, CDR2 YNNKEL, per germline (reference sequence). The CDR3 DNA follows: TGTGCCAGCAGCCAAGAGGACTTCGTCGAGCAGTACTTC. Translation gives CASSQEDFVEQYF.

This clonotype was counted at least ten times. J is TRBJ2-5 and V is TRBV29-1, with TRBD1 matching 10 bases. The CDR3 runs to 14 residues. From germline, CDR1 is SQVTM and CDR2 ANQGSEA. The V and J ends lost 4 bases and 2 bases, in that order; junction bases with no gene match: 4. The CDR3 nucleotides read TGCAGCGTTGCGGGACAGGGGACACAAGAGACCCAGTACTTC. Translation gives CSVAGQGTQETQYF. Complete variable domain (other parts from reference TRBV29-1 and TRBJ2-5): SAVISQKPSRDICQRGTSLTIQCQVDSQVTMMFWYRQQPGQSLTLIATANQGSEATYESGFVIDKFPISRPNLTFSTLTVSNMSPEDSSIYLCSVAGQGTQETQYFGPGTRLLVL.

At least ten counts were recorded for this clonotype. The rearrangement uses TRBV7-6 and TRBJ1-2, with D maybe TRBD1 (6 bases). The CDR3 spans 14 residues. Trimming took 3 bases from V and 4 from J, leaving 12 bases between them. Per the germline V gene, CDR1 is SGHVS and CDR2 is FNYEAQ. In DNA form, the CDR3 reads TGTGCCAGCAGCTTGGACGACAGGATCTATGGCTACACCTTC. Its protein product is CASSLDDRIYGYTF.

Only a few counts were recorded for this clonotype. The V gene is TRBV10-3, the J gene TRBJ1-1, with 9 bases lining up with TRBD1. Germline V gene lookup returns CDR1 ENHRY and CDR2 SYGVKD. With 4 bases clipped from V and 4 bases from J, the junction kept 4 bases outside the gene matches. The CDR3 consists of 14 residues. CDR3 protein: CAISVGTGSTEAFF. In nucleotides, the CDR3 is TGTGCCATCAGTGTCGGGACAGGGTCCACTGAAGCTTTCTTT.

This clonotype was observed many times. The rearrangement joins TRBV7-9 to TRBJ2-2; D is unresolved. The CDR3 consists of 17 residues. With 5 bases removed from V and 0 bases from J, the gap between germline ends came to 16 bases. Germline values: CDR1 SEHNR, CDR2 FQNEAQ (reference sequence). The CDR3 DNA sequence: TGTGCCAGCAGCCATAACCTAAGGGAACCGAACACCGGGGAGCTGTTTTTT. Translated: CASSHNLREPNTGELFF.

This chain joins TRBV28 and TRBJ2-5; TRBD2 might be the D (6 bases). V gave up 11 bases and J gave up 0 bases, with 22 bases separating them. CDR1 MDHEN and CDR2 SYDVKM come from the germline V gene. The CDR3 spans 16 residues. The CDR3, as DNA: TGTGCCGCGGGCAGGGCCCTTCGGGAGTACCAAGAGACCCAGTACTTC. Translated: CAAGRALREYQETQYF.

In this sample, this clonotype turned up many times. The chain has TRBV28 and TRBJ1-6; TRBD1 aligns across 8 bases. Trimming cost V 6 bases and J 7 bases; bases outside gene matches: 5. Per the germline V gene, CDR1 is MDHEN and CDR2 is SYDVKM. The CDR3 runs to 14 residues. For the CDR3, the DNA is TGTGCCAGCAGACCGGGACAGGAAAATTCACCCCTCCACTTT. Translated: CASRPGQENSPLHF. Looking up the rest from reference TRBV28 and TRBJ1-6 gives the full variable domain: DVKVTQSSRYLVKRTGEKVFLECVQDMDHENMFWYRQDPGLGLRLIYFSYDVKMKEKGDIPEGYSVSREKKERFSLILESASTNQTSMYLCASRPGQENSPLHFGNGTRLTVT.

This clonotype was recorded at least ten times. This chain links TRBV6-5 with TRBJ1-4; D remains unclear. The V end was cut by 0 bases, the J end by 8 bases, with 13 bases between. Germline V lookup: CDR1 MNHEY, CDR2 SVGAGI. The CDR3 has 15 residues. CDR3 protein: CASSYSLSSGEKLFF. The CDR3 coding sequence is TGTGCCAGCAGTTACTCGCTGAGCAGCGGAGAAAAACTGTTTTTT.

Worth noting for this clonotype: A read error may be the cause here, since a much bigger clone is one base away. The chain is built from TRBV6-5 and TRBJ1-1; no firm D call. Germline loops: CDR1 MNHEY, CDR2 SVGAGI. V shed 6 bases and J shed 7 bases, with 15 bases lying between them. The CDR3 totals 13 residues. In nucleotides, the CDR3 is TGTGCCAGCAGACCCGTTAAAGGGATTGAAGCTTTCTTT. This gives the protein CASRPVKGIEAFF.

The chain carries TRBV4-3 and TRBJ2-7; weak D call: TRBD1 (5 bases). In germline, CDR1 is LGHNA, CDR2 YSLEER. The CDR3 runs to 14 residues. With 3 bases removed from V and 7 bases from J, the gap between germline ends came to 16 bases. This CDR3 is CASSHLGALGEQYF. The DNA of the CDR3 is TGCGCCAGCAGCCACCTAGGGGCCCTTGGGGAGCAGTACTTC.

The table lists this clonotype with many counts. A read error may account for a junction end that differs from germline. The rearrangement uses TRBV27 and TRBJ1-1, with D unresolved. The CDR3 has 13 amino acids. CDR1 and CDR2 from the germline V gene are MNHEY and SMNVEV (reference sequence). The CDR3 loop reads CASSSTANTEAFF. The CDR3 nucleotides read TGCGCCAGCAGCTCCACAGCGAACACTGAAGCTTTCTTT.

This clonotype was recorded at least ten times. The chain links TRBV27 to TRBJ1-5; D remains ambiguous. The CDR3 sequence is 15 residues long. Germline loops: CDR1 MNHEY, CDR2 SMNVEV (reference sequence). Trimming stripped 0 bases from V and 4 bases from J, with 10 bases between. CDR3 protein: CASSLSNSLNQPQHF. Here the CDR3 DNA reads TGTGCCAGCAGTTTATCGAACAGTCTGAATCAGCCCCAGCATTTT.

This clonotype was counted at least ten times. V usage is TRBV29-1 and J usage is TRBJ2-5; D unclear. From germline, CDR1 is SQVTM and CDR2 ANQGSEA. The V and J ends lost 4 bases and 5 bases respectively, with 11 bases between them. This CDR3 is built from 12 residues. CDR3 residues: CSVVEKEETQYF. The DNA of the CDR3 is TGCAGCGTTGTGGAAAAAGAGGAGACCCAGTACTTC.

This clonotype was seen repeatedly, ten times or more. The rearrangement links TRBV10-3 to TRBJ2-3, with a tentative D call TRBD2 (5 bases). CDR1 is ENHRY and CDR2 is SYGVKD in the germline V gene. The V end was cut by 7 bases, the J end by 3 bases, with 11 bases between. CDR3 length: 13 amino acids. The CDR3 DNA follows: TGTGCCATCAAAGGAGGCGAAACAGATACGCAGTATTTT. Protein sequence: CAIKGGETDTQYF.

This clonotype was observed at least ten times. For the CDR3, the DNA is TGTGCCAGTGTACAGCGGGGCACTGAAGCTTTCTTT. Amino acids: CASVQRGTEAFF. The gene calls are TRBV2 and TRBJ1-1, with no clear D. The ends were cut back, 9 bases at V and 4 bases at J, with 12 bases in the middle. CDR1 SNHLY and CDR2 FYNNEI come from the germline V gene. The CDR3 has 12 amino acids.